A selection of T cell receptor beta chains follows, all from one sample in a study of blood T cell repertoires in COVID-19. Repertoires were generated with immunoSEQ multiplex PCR, while TCRdb's copy carries only in-frame clones and drops some. The sample lists about 180,000 clones; approximately 85% were seen once. Sequencing was performed on PBMCs or T cells enriched from blood (not recorded which). The receptors come from a woman aged 30 to 39 who had recovered from COVID-19. Each CDR3 is given with its conserved first and last residue. D genes are given only for firm matches. Clone size is not always given. Where it is, it says once, few, many or a class for expanded clones.

clone size: once
J gene: TRBJ1-4
V gene: TRBV28
D gene: .
CDR3 DNA: TGTGCCAGCAGAGCATGGGCGACTAATGAAAAACTGTTTTTT
CDR3 protein: CASRAWATNEKLFF

clone size: few
J gene: TRBJ2-2
V gene: TRBV5-6
D gene: TRBD1
CDR3 DNA: TGTGCCAGCAGCTTGACCGGGACAGGGGACACCGGGGAGCTGTTTTTT
CDR3 protein: CASSLTGTGDTGELFF

clone size: .
J gene: TRBJ2-3
V gene: TRBV4-1
D gene: .
CDR3 DNA: TGCGCCAGCAGCCAACGCGGAGTGAGCGGAAGCACAGATACGCAGTATTTT
CDR3 protein: CASSQRGVSGSTDTQYF

clone size: .
J gene: TRBJ2-7
V gene: TRBV6-2/TRBV6-3
D gene: TRBD2
CDR3 DNA: TGTGCCAGCAGTTCCTATAGCGGGAACTCCTACGAGCAGTACTTC
CDR3 protein: CASSSYSGNSYEQYF

clone size: few
J gene: TRBJ2-2
V gene: TRBV29-1
D gene: TRBD2
CDR3 DNA: TGCAGCGTTGTAGGACTAGCGGGTGACACCGGGGAGCTGTTTTTT
CDR3 protein: CSVVGLAGDTGELFF

clone size: .
J gene: TRBJ2-1
V gene: TRBV3-1/TRBV3-2
D gene: TRBD2
CDR3 DNA: TGTGCCAGCAGCCAAGGTCGGACTAGCGGGAGAGGGAATGAGCAGTTCTTC
CDR3 protein: CASSQGRTSGRGNEQFF

clone size: .
J gene: TRBJ2-7
V gene: TRBV7-9
D gene: TRBD2
CDR3 DNA: TGTGCCAGCAGCCCCCGAGGGCAGGGCGGGGGCGAGCAGTACTTC
CDR3 protein: CASSPRGQGGGEQYF

clone size: .
J gene: TRBJ1-4
V gene: TRBV28
D gene: .
CDR3 DNA: TGTGCCAGCAGCCAACTTGAAAAACTGTTTTTT
CDR3 protein: CASSQLEKLFF

clone size: .
J gene: TRBJ1-5
V gene: TRBV3-1/TRBV3-2
D gene: .
CDR3 DNA: TGTGCCAGCAGCCAAGCCTACGCGGATAATCAGCCCCAGCATTTT
CDR3 protein: CASSQAYADNQPQHF

clone size: .
J gene: TRBJ2-5
V gene: TRBV7-2
D gene: TRBD2
CDR3 DNA: TGTGCCAGCAGCTTTAGCGGGAGCCAAGAGACCCAGTACTTC
CDR3 protein: CASSFSGSQETQYF

clone size: .
J gene: TRBJ2-7
V gene: TRBV4-1
D gene: .
CDR3 DNA: TGCGCCAGCAGCCCAGGGGAATACTACGAGCAGTACTTC
CDR3 protein: CASSPGEYYEQYF

clone size: .
J gene: TRBJ1-4
V gene: TRBV19
D gene: TRBD1
CDR3 DNA: TGTGCCAGTAGTGCGGGACAGGGCGACGAAAAACTGTTTTTT
CDR3 protein: CASSAGQGDEKLFF

clone size: .
J gene: TRBJ2-7
V gene: TRBV3-1/TRBV3-2
D gene: .
CDR3 DNA: TGTGCCAGCAGCCTGGAGGGGGCGCGCGAGCAGTACTTC
CDR3 protein: CASSLEGAREQYF

clone size: .
J gene: TRBJ2-2
V gene: TRBV28
D gene: .
CDR3 DNA: TGTGCCAGCAGTTTGGTGGGACAGAACACCGGGGAGCTGTTTTTT
CDR3 protein: CASSLVGQNTGELFF

clone size: few
J gene: TRBJ1-2
V gene: TRBV6-5
D gene: .
CDR3 DNA: TGTGCCAGCAGTTACCGACGGACAGATAACTATGGCTACACCTTC
CDR3 protein: CASSYRRTDNYGYTF

clone size: .
J gene: TRBJ2-7
V gene: TRBV6-5
D gene: TRBD1
CDR3 DNA: TGTGCCAGCAGTTGGGACAGGGGGGCCTACGAGCAGTACTTC
CDR3 protein: CASSWDRGAYEQYF

clone size: .
J gene: TRBJ1-1
V gene: TRBV7-3
D gene: TRBD1
CDR3 DNA: TGTGCCAGCAGTCCACAGGGGATTGGCACTGAAGCTTTCTTT
CDR3 protein: CASSPQGIGTEAFF

clone size: .
J gene: TRBJ1-5
V gene: TRBV15
D gene: TRBD1
CDR3 DNA: TGTGCCACCAGCACGGGACAGAGCAATCAGCCCCAGCATTTT
CDR3 protein: CATSTGQSNQPQHF

clone size: .
J gene: TRBJ1-2
V gene: TRBV5-1
D gene: TRBD1
CDR3 DNA: TGCGCCAGCAGCTTACGGACAGGGGGCATTCGTGGCTACACCTTC
CDR3 protein: CASSLRTGGIRGYTF

clone size: once
J gene: TRBJ1-5
V gene: TRBV9
D gene: TRBD1
CDR3 DNA: TGTGCCAGCAGCGTGGGACAGGGGGCGAGTCAGCCCCAGCATTTT
CDR3 protein: CASSVGQGASQPQHF

clone size: .
J gene: TRBJ2-2
V gene: TRBV19
D gene: TRBD1
CDR3 DNA: TGTGCCAGTACCTCACACATGACGGGACAGGGAGACACCGGGGAGCTGTTTTTT
CDR3 protein: CASTSHMTGQGDTGELFF

clone size: .
J gene: TRBJ2-1
V gene: TRBV24-1
D gene: TRBD2
CDR3 DNA: TGTGCCACCAGTGATTTAAAACTAGCGGGAGAAACCTCCTACAATGAGCAGTTCTTC
CDR3 protein: CATSDLKLAGETSYNEQFF

clone size: .
J gene: TRBJ2-1
V gene: TRBV11-3
D gene: TRBD2
CDR3 DNA: TGTGCCAGCAGCTTAAGGTCCCCTGGACTAGCGGCCTACAATGAGCAGTTCTTC
CDR3 protein: CASSLRSPGLAAYNEQFF

clone size: few
J gene: TRBJ2-7
V gene: TRBV7-2
D gene: .
CDR3 DNA: TGTGCCAGCAGCTTAGTGCACCGGCAGACTAGATCCTACGAGCAGTACTTC
CDR3 protein: CASSLVHRQTRSYEQYF

clone size: .
J gene: TRBJ2-5
V gene: TRBV19
D gene: TRBD1
CDR3 DNA: TGTGCCAGTAGTATACGTGGGACAGGGGGCTTGGGAGAGACCCAGTACTTC
CDR3 protein: CASSIRGTGGLGETQYF

clone size: .
J gene: TRBJ2-1
V gene: TRBV12-2
D gene: .
CDR3 DNA: TGTGCAAGTCGCTTCGCGGCGGGACTAGCGGGAGGGGGGAAAACCTACAATGAGCAGTTCTTC
CDR3 protein: CASRFAAGLAGGGKTYNEQFF

clone size: .
J gene: TRBJ2-7
V gene: TRBV11-2
D gene: .
CDR3 DNA: TGTGCCAGCAGCTTAGTCCTTAACAAGGGAGGGCAGTACTTC
CDR3 protein: CASSLVLNKGGQYF

clone size: .
J gene: TRBJ2-2
V gene: TRBV4-1
D gene: TRBD2
CDR3 DNA: TGCGCCAGCAGACTAGCGGGAAGTGGGACCGGGGAGCTGTTTTTT
CDR3 protein: CASRLAGSGTGELFF

clone size: .
J gene: TRBJ2-7
V gene: TRBV27
D gene: .
CDR3 DNA: TGTGCCAGCAGTCTTTTTTGGCCCATGGGTAGCGGACTATTCTACGAGCAGTACTTC
CDR3 protein: CASSLFWPMGSGLFYEQYF

clone size: .
J gene: TRBJ2-3
V gene: TRBV11-2
D gene: .
CDR3 DNA: TGTGCCAGCAGCCACGGACTACCCAACACAGATACGCAGTATTTT
CDR3 protein: CASSHGLPNTDTQYF